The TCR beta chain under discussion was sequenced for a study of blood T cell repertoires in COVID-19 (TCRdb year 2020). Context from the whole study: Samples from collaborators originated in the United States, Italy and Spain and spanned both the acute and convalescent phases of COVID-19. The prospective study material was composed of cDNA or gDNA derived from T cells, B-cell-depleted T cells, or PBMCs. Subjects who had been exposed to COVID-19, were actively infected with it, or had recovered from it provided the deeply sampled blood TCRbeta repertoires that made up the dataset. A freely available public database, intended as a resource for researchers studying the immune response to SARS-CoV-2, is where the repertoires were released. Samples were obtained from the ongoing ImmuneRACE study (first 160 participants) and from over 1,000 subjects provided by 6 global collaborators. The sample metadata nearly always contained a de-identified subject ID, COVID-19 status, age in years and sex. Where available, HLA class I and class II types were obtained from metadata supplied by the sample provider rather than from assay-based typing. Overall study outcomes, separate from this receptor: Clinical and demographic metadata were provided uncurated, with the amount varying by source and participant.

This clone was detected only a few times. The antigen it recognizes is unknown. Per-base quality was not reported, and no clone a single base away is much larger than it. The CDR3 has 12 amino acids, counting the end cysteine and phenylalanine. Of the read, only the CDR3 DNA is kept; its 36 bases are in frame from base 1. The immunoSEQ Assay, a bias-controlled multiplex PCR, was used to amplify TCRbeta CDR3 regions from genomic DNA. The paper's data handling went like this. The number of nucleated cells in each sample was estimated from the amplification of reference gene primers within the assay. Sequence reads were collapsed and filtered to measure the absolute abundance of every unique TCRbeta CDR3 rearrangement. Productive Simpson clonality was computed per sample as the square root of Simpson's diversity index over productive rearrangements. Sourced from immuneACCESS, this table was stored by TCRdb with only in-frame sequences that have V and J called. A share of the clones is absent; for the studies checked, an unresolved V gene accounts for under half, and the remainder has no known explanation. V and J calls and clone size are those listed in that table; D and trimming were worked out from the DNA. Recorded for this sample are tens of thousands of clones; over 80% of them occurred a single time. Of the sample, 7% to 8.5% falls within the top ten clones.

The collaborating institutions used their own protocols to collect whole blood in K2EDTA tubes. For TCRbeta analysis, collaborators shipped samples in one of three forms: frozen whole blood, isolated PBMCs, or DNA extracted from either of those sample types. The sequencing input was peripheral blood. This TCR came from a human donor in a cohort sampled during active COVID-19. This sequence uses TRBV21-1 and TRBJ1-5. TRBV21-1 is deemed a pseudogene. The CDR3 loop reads CASSKVDQPQHF. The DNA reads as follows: TGTGCCAGCAGCAAAGTCGATCAGCCCCAGCATTTT.